This T cell receptor beta chain emerged from a study of spatial heterogeneity in lung cancer. Across the study: Raw-read counts averaged over ten per unique TCR and UMI combination.

This CDR3 spans 15 amino acids. V dropped 6 bases and J dropped 7 bases, with 19 bases sitting between them. Germline lookup yields CDR1 SGHTA and CDR2 FQGTGA. TCRdb processed the 5' RACE reads anew with MiXCR; each CDR3 protein has one entry. The sample holds 50,000 or so distinct CDR3 sequences; about 11% are singletons and the top ten take around 32%. Time point noted: blood at routine non-recurrence follow-up after resection. No cells were sorted before sequencing. The whole RNA sequenced was extracted from tumor, nontumor lung or frozen PBMC. The sequencing here drew on PBMCs, taken at follow-up. The chain links TRBV7-3 to TRBJ2-1, with D perhaps TRBD2 (6 bases). The TCR originated in a male donor with early-stage non-small cell lung cancer. The CDR3 sequence: CASRGKTGTQNEQFF. The CDR3 nucleotides read TGTGCCAGCAGGGGCAAGACCGGGACTCAAAATGAGCAGTTCTTC.